The source of this T cell receptor (beta chain) is a study of regulatory T cells in long-lasting Graves disease. About the study: Persistent cases took antithyroid drugs over 5 years and stayed TSH receptor antibody positive.

About this clonotype: Its antigen remains unidentified. Being one base from a much bigger clone, this may be a read error.

The time point was: persistent/refractory GD, antithyroid drugs over 5 years with positive TRAb. Following extraction of RNA from PBMCs, that RNA was used to make the TCR library. Into tubes containing EDTA, approximately 9 milliliters of peripheral blood were drawn. TCR beta libraries were built with iRepertoire HTBI primers and Arm-PCR of CDR3 regions. TCRdb passed the multiplex PCR reads through MiXCR, listing each CDR3 protein once. The table lists about 470,000 distinct CDR3 sequences, 20% to 25% of them singletons. Germline lookup yields CDR1 LNHNV and CDR2 YYDKDF (reference sequence). This CDR3 region has 17 residues. Study results and limitations: Study was limited to peripheral blood, excluding thyroid tissue. The study found TRBV28, TRBJ1-2 and TRBJ2-5 favored in persistent disease.

Material: peripheral blood mononuclear cells (PBMCs), obtained when the disease was refractory, from a patient treated with antithyroid drugs. This receptor was identified in a female donor with Graves disease. V is TRBV15 and J is TRBJ2-2; D tentatively fits TRBD1 or TRBD2 (5 bases each). CDR3 DNA: TGTGCCACCAGCAGAGATACAAGGGGCGCGAACACCGGGGAGCCGTTTTTT. It specifies CATSRDTRGANTGEPFF.